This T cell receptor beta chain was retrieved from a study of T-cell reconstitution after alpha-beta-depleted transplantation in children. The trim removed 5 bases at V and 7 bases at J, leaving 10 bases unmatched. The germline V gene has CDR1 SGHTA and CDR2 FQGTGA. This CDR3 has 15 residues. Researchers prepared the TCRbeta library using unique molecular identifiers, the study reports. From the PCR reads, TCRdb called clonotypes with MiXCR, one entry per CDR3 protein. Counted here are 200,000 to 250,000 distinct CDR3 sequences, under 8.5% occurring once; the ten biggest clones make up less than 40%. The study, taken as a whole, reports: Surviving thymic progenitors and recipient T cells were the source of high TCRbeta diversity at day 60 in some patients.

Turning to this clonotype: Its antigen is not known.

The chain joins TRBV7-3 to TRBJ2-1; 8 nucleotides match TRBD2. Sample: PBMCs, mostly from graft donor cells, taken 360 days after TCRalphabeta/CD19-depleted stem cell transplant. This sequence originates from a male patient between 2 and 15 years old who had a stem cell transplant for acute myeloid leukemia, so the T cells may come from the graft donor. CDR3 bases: TGTGCCAGCAGCCCAGGACTAGCTAGTCGAAATGAGCAGTTCTTC. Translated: CASSPGLASRNEQFF.